A single sample is the source of the 21 T cell receptor beta chains below, sequenced in a study of CD4 T cell repertoires in COVID-19. Only in-frame clones appear in the TCRdb table, and some are missing; sequencing was by immunoSEQ multiplex PCR. The sample includes around 7,800 clones, 84% of them seen just once. These memory T cells were uncultured and sequenced directly after ex vivo isolation. The sequenced sample was effector memory CD4+ T cells from blood, obtained before the COVID-19 pandemic. Receptors were obtained from a human donor who had COVID-19.

J is TRBJ2-1 and V is TRBV28; 8 bases line up with TRBD2. The trim removed 6 bases at V and 0 bases at J, leaving 7 bases unmatched. The CDR3 has 16 amino acids. Germline CDR1 reads MDHEN; CDR2 reads SYDVKM. The CDR3 loop is CASRVAGPSSYNEQFF. For the CDR3, the DNA is TGTGCCAGCAGGGTAGCGGGGCCGAGCTCCTACAATGAGCAGTTCTTC.

This chain connects TRBV5-4 to TRBJ2-1; 8 bases map to TRBD1. The germline CDR1 and CDR2 sequences are SGHNT and YYREEE (reference sequence). Trimming cost V 4 bases and J 2 bases; bases outside gene matches: 5. The CDR3 is made up of 15 amino acids. DNA of the CDR3: TGTGCCAGCAGCGTAGACAGGGGAGCCTACAATGAGCAGTTCTTC. This gives the protein CASSVDRGAYNEQFF.

This chain connects TRBV13 to TRBJ2-1; D remains unclear. From germline, CDR1 is PRHDT and CDR2 FYEKMQ (reference sequence). V gave up 4 bases and J gave up 3 bases, with 19 bases separating them. This CDR3 comprises 17 residues. The CDR3 DNA reads TGTGCCAGCAGCTCTACCCTTTTACCGTCTCACTACAATGAGCAGTTCTTC. Translated: CASSSTLLPSHYNEQFF.

V gene TRBV30 combines with J gene TRBJ1-2; tentative D call: TRBD1 (5 bases). CDR3 length: 14 amino acids. Germline assignment: CDR1 GTSNPN and CDR2 SVGIG (reference sequence). V was trimmed by 0 bases and J by 5 bases, leaving 13 bases between them. CDR3 in amino acids: CAWSVTRRGYGYTF. CDR3 coding DNA: TGTGCCTGGAGTGTAACTCGGAGGGGATATGGCTACACCTTC. The entire variable domain, with the rest obtained from reference TRBV30 and TRBJ1-2, is as follows: SQTIHQWPATLVQPVGSPLSLECTVEGTSNPNLYWYRQAAGRGLQLLFYSVGIGQISSEVPQNLSASRPQDRQFILSSKKLLLSDSGFYLCAWSVTRRGYGYTFGSGTRLTVV.

This chain joins TRBV6-5 and TRBJ1-2, with a tentative D call TRBD1 (6 bases). This CDR3 has 14 residues. The V and J ends lost 4 bases and 4 bases respectively, with 13 bases between them. The germline CDR1 and CDR2 sequences are MNHEY and SVGAGI. CDR3 bases: TGTGCCAGCAGTTTGAGGGGGTTAAGCTATGGCTACACCTTC. Amino acid sequence: CASSLRGLSYGYTF.

CDR3 amino acids: CASSFIGQGGGGYTF. The CDR3 DNA sequence: TGTGCCAGCAGCTTTATCGGGCAGGGAGGTGGTGGCTACACCTTC. The chain employs TRBV7-2 and TRBJ1-2; D possibly corresponds to TRBD1 (5 bases). The CDR3 has 15 residues. The V and J ends lost 3 bases and 7 bases respectively, with 18 bases between them. Germline lookup yields CDR1 SGHTA and CDR2 FQGNSA.

This clone was found once. This chain joins TRBV13 and TRBJ1-2; perhaps TRBD1 as D (6 bases). Trimming cost V 0 bases and J 4 bases, with 21 bases left between them. Germline V gene sequence: CDR1 PRHDT, CDR2 FYEKMQ (reference sequence). This CDR3 has 18 amino acids. The CDR3 protein is CASSLGDRRGAFSYGYTF. In nucleotides, the CDR3 is TGTGCCAGCAGCTTAGGGGATCGGCGGGGGGCGTTTAGCTATGGCTACACCTTC.

V is TRBV6-4 and J is TRBJ1-5; 7 bases align to TRBD1. This CDR3 has 16 residues. Germline loops: CDR1 MRHNA, CDR2 SNTAGT. Losses at the gene ends were 2 bases for V and 2 bases for J; bases not matched to a gene: 6. CDR3 nucleotide sequence: TGTGCCAGCAGTGACGAGGACAGGTTGTGCAATCAGCCCCAGCATTTT. Its protein product is CASSDEDRLCNQPQHF.

The chain links TRBV6-6 to TRBJ1-2; 10 bases match TRBD1. CDR1 and CDR2 (germline): MNHNY, SVGAGI (reference sequence). This CDR3 contains 16 residues. Unmatched junction bases numbered 9, after V lost 5 bases and J lost 3 bases. CDR3 DNA sequence: TGTGCCAGCAGTGCCTCATCCGGGACAGGGGACTATGGCTACACCTTC. Translation: CASSASSGTGDYGYTF.

The V gene is TRBV5-5, the J gene TRBJ2-5; TRBD2 is a possible D gene (6 bases). The CDR3 contains 15 residues. V gave up 0 bases and J gave up 2 bases, with 11 bases separating them. Germline values: CDR1 SGHKS, CDR2 YYEKEE (reference sequence). Here the CDR3 reads CASSLAGLEQETQYF. DNA for the CDR3: TGTGCCAGCAGCTTGGCGGGACTCGAACAAGAGACCCAGTACTTC. The whole variable domain, remainder taken from reference TRBV5-5 and TRBJ2-5, is DAGVTQSPTHLIKTRGQQVTLRCSPISGHKSVSWYQQVLGQGPQFIFQYYEKEERGRGNFPDRFSARQFPNYSSELNVNALLLGDSALYLCASSLAGLEQETQYFGPGTRLLVL.

The J gene is TRBJ1-1, the V gene TRBV5-1; D perhaps matches TRBD1 (6 bases). The length of the CDR3 is 17 residues. Trimming took 0 bases from V and 4 from J, leaving 19 bases between them. CDR1 and CDR2 (germline): SGHRS, YFSETQ. CDR3 sequence (DNA): TGCGCCAGCAGCTTGGGCGGGGGGCGCGGATTCGGCACTGAAGCTTTCTTT. The encoded protein is CASSLGGGRGFGTEAFF.

The chain couples TRBV21-1 to TRBJ1-2; the table names TRBD1, a call not compared with the DNA. TRBV21-1 is flagged as a pseudogene. The CDR3 is 16 residues long. The CDR3 protein is CASSKPGQGPTVGYTF. The CDR3 bases are TGTGCCAGCAGCAAGCCGGGACAGGGCCCAACCGTGGGCTACACCTTC.

The genes are TRBV18 and TRBJ2-2; TRBD2 might be the D (6 bases). V was clipped by 3 bases and J by 8 bases, with 13 bases between them. The CDR3 sequence is 14 residues long. Germline CDR1 is KGHSH and CDR2 is LQKENI. The CDR3 DNA reads TGTGCCAGCTCACCGGAGGGAGCAGGAGGGGAGCTGTTTTTT. Residues: CASSPEGAGGELFF. Full variable domain (remainder filled in from reference TRBV18 and TRBJ2-2): NAGVMQNPRHLVRRRGQEARLRCSPMKGHSHVYWYRQLPEEGLKFMVYLQKENIIDESGMPKERFSAEFPKEGPSILRIQQVVRGDSAAYFCASSPEGAGGELFFGEGSRLTVL.

This sequence joins TRBV9 and TRBJ1-4; 10 positions agree with TRBD1. Germline-derived CDR1 and CDR2 are SGDLS and YYNGEE. There are 18 residues in the CDR3. Germline trimming cut 3 bases from V and 3 bases from J; bases unmatched to any gene: 11. CDR3 sequence (DNA): TGTGCCAGCAGCGCGACGCCGGACAGGGGGTTTGCTAATGAAAAACTGTTTTTT. Its translation: CASSATPDRGFANEKLFF.

The CDR3 DNA sequence: TGCGCCAGCAGAAACAGGGGGCTTGGAAACACCATATATTTT. Residues: CASRNRGLGNTIYF. The V call is TRBV10-2, the J call TRBJ1-3; 9 positions match TRBD1. The CDR3 runs to 14 residues. Germline loops: CDR1 WSHSY, CDR2 SAAADI. V shed 6 bases and J 3 bases; nucleotides not matched to a gene: 3.

The CDR3 bases are TGTGCCAGCAGTGAAGGAGGGATATTAGATACGCAGTATTTT. Protein product: CASSEGGILDTQYF. The chain is built from TRBV25-1 and TRBJ2-3, with D possibly being TRBD2 (6 bases). Deletions cut 2 bases from V and 5 bases from J, with 11 bases between. The germline V gene has CDR1 MGHDK and CDR2 SYGVNS. This CDR3 comprises 14 residues.

The chain joins TRBV28 to TRBJ2-7; no reliable D call. In germline, CDR1 is MDHEN, CDR2 SYDVKM. CDR3 length equals 11 residues. The germline V and J ends were trimmed by 4 bases and 3 bases, with 4 bases remaining between them. The CDR3 DNA reads as TGTGCCAGCAGTTCCTTCTACGAGCAGTACTTC. It specifies CASSSFYEQYF.

The rearrangement uses TRBV30 and TRBJ2-7, with 8 bases lining up with TRBD2. This CDR3 is 14 amino acids long. V shed 3 bases and J 4 bases; nucleotides not matched to a gene: 8. The germline V gene has CDR1 GTSNPN and CDR2 SVGIG (reference sequence). The CDR3 is CAWRSTSGLYEQYF. CDR3 bases: TGTGCCTGGAGATCCACTAGCGGCTTATACGAGCAGTACTTC.

The V gene is TRBV6-5, the J gene TRBJ1-1; no clear D. The V gene's germline CDR1 is MNHEY and CDR2 SVGAGI. Trimming left V 6 bases short and J 1 base short, with 12 bases between. The CDR3 contains 14 residues. The CDR3 loop is CASRPTPGNTEAFF. Here the CDR3 DNA reads TGTGCCAGCAGACCGACACCTGGGAACACTGAAGCTTTCTTT.

The chain recombines TRBV19 with TRBJ2-7; 9 nucleotides align to TRBD2. The CDR3 spans 14 residues. CDR1 and CDR2 from the germline V gene are LNHDA and SQIVND (reference sequence). V was pared by 6 bases and J by 6 bases, with 9 bases of the junction left unmatched. For the CDR3, the DNA is TGTGCCAGTAGGACTAGCGGCCTCTCGGGCGAGCAGTACTTC. Translation: CASRTSGLSGEQYF. The entire variable domain, with the rest obtained from reference TRBV19 and TRBJ2-7, is as follows: DGGITQSPKYLFRKEGQNVTLSCEQNLNHDAMYWYRQDPGQGLRLIYYSQIVNDFQKGDIAEGYSVSREKKESFPLTVTSAQKNPTAFYLCASRTSGLSGEQYFGPGTRLTVT.

V usage is TRBV6-8 and J usage is TRBJ2-1; TRBD2 aligns across 9 bases. Germline-derived CDR1 and CDR2 are MNHGY and SAAAGT. With V trimmed by 2 bases and J by 10 bases, 9 bases remained unmatched. CDR3 size: 15 residues. The CDR3 sequence: CASSYIRGGAWEQFF. The CDR3 nucleotides are TGTGCCAGCAGTTACATCCGCGGGGGGGCCTGGGAGCAGTTCTTC.